Listed below are T cell receptor beta chains from one sample, sequenced in a study of T-cell memory formation after mild COVID-19. MiXCR, run by TCRdb on the 5' RACE reads, gives a single entry per CDR3 protein. The sample consists of 380,000 or so distinct CDR3 sequences, about an eighth of them appearing once. Sequencing used PBMCs or a T cell subset sorted from them (not recorded which). The receptors derive from a man aged 18 to 29 who had mild COVID-19 (a few samples of this study predate the infection). Cell type and time point are not known. CDR3s include the opening cysteine and the closing phenylalanine or tryptophan. The D gene is left open where the match is weak. Size is omitted from some rows. Given values are once, few, many or a class for expanded clones.

v_call: TRBV19; d_call: TRBD1; j_call: TRBJ2-1; clone_size: NA; cdr3_aa: CASSIGLGTGINEQFF; cdr3_nt: TGTGCCAGTAGTATAGGTCTGGGGACAGGGATAAATGAGCAGTTCTTC
v_call: TRBV9; d_call: NA; j_call: TRBJ1-2; clone_size: NA; cdr3_aa: CASSVSWDYGYTF; cdr3_nt: TGTGCCAGCAGCGTTAGTTGGGACTATGGCTACACCTTC
v_call: TRBV5-1; d_call: NA; j_call: TRBJ1-6; clone_size: NA; cdr3_aa: CASSASSYNSPLHF; cdr3_nt: TGCGCCAGCAGCGCCAGCTCCTATAATTCACCCCTCCACTTT
v_call: TRBV12-5; d_call: NA; j_call: TRBJ2-3; clone_size: NA; cdr3_aa: CASGPPTLLGRTDTQYF; cdr3_nt: TGTGCTAGTGGCCCTCCCACACTACTTGGGCGCACAGATACGCAGTATTTT
v_call: TRBV7-2; d_call: NA; j_call: TRBJ2-3; clone_size: many; cdr3_aa: CASSPMGTPQYF; cdr3_nt: TGTGCCAGCAGCCCAATGGGGACCCCGCAGTATTTT
v_call: TRBV7-9; d_call: NA; j_call: TRBJ2-1; clone_size: few; cdr3_aa: CASVAENEQFF; cdr3_nt: TGTGCCAGCGTCGCGGAGAATGAGCAGTTCTTC
v_call: TRBV9; d_call: NA; j_call: TRBJ2-3; clone_size: NA; cdr3_aa: CASTLSSTDTQYF; cdr3_nt: TGTGCCAGCACCCTTTCAAGCACAGATACGCAGTATTTT
v_call: TRBV4-2; d_call: NA; j_call: TRBJ1-5; clone_size: few; cdr3_aa: CASSQDLGGQPQHF; cdr3_nt: TGTGCCAGCAGCCAAGATCTTGGGGGGCAGCCCCAGCATTTT
v_call: TRBV18; d_call: TRBD1; j_call: TRBJ1-1; clone_size: few; cdr3_aa: CASSPRGPGTGGWTEAFF; cdr3_nt: TGTGCCAGCTCACCACGCGGTCCCGGGACAGGGGGGTGGACTGAAGCTTTCTTT
v_call: TRBV5-1; d_call: NA; j_call: TRBJ2-5; clone_size: NA; cdr3_aa: CASSLAPGRFEETQYF; cdr3_nt: TGCGCCAGCAGCTTGGCCCCGGGGAGGTTCGAAGAGACCCAGTACTTC
v_call: TRBV18; d_call: TRBD1; j_call: TRBJ1-4; clone_size: NA; cdr3_aa: CASFRTGYNEKLFF; cdr3_nt: TGTGCCAGCTTCCGGACAGGGTATAATGAAAAACTGTTTTTT
v_call: TRBV20-1; d_call: TRBD1; j_call: TRBJ1-2; clone_size: few; cdr3_aa: CSASSGTGGRYGYTF; cdr3_nt: TGCAGTGCTAGTTCCGGGACAGGGGGACGGTATGGCTACACCTTC
v_call: TRBV6-2/TRBV6-3; d_call: NA; j_call: TRBJ2-1; clone_size: few; cdr3_aa: CASSYSDVSGIYNEQFF; cdr3_nt: TGTGCCAGCAGTTACTCCGATGTTAGCGGAATATACAATGAGCAGTTCTTC
v_call: TRBV12-3/TRBV12-4; d_call: TRBD2; j_call: TRBJ2-2; clone_size: NA; cdr3_aa: CASSPGGAGGELFF; cdr3_nt: TGTGCCAGCAGTCCGGGGGGGGCTGGCGGGGAGCTGTTTTTT
v_call: TRBV5-1; d_call: TRBD1; j_call: TRBJ2-2; clone_size: NA; cdr3_aa: CASSKGTGGHTGELFF; cdr3_nt: TGCGCCAGCAGTAAGGGGACAGGGGGCCACACCGGGGAGCTGTTTTTT
v_call: TRBV10-3; d_call: NA; j_call: TRBJ2-7; clone_size: few; cdr3_aa: CAIAQVVEQYF; cdr3_nt: TGTGCCATCGCCCAAGTCGTCGAGCAGTACTTC
v_call: TRBV7-9; d_call: TRBD2; j_call: TRBJ2-2; clone_size: few; cdr3_aa: CASSPVKSGDTGELFF; cdr3_nt: TGTGCCAGCAGCCCTGTTAAAAGCGGGGACACCGGGGAGCTGTTTTTT